These T cell receptor beta chains were read from a single sample in a study of blood T cell repertoires in COVID-19. Sequencing used immunoSEQ multiplex PCR; TCRdb keeps in-frame clones, though not all of them. This table has 100,000 to 150,000 clones, more than 75% appearing once. The source material was peripheral blood. These receptors came from a man aged 45-65 years with acute or convalescent COVID-19. Both conserved end residues are part of each CDR3. The D gene is left open where the match is weak. The size of a clone is reported for some rows only, either as once, few or many, or as a class for expanded clones.

J gene,D gene,clone size,V gene,CDR3 protein,CDR3 DNA
TRBJ1-6,.,.,TRBV3-1/TRBV3-2,CASSQEDAGNIAPLHF,TGTGCCAGCAGCCAAGAAGACGCAGGGAATATCGCACCCCTCCACTTT
TRBJ1-2,.,.,TRBV24-1,CATIEGGGFYGYTF,TGTGCCACTATAGAGGGCGGGGGCTTCTATGGCTACACCTTC
TRBJ1-1,TRBD1,.,TRBV2,CASSEARTGGTEAFF,TGTGCCAGCAGTGAAGCTCGGACAGGGGGCACTGAAGCTTTCTTT
TRBJ2-2,TRBD1,once,TRBV30,CAWSEGTGWAGELFF,TGTGCCTGGAGCGAGGGGACAGGGTGGGCCGGGGAGCTGTTTTTT
TRBJ2-3,TRBD2,.,TRBV19,CASSISGTRTDTQYF,TGTGCCAGTAGTATCTCCGGGACTAGGACAGATACGCAGTATTTT
TRBJ2-5,.,.,TRBV20-1,CSASSPVGRQETQYF,TGCAGTGCTAGTAGCCCCGTAGGGAGACAAGAGACCCAGTACTTC
TRBJ1-6,TRBD1,.,TRBV7-2,CASSFRGRSNSPLHF,TGTGCCAGCAGCTTCAGGGGGCGATCAAATTCACCCCTCCACTTT
TRBJ2-1,TRBD2,.,TRBV10-2,CASTVGLAGNNEQFF,TGCGCCAGCACAGTAGGACTAGCGGGCAACAATGAGCAGTTCTTC
TRBJ1-4,TRBD1,.,TRBV18,CASSPGTDEKLFF,TGTGCCAGCTCACCGGGGACAGACGAAAAACTGTTTTTT
TRBJ1-2,TRBD1,.,TRBV7-4,CASSLGWDRYYGYTF,TGTGCCAGCAGCTTAGGGTGGGACAGATACTATGGCTACACCTTC